The rows below give T cell receptor beta chains drawn from one sample of a study of cytomegalovirus exposure and HLA in healthy donors. Profiling relied on immunoSEQ multiplex PCR, and the TCRdb table lists in-frame clones only, not all of them. Of around 200,000 clones in the sample, 65% to 80% were seen once. Sequencing was performed on PBMCs. These receptors were taken from a man between 35 and 55 years old in good health and CMV-seronegative. Both conserved end residues are part of each CDR3. The size of a clone is reported for some rows only, either as once, few or many, or as a class for expanded clones.

V gene	clone size	J gene	CDR3 protein
TRBV5-4	NA	TRBJ2-1	CASSPGLADYNEQFF
TRBV28	NA	TRBJ1-5	CASSTTGGVQPQHF
TRBV28	NA	TRBJ2-7	CASSFVSPPYEQYF
TRBV9	NA	TRBJ2-3	CASSVDIREGWDTQYF
TRBV7-9	NA	NA	CAAGRDSYEQYF
TRBV7-9	NA	TRBJ1-4	CASSLAHNEKLFF
TRBV9	NA	TRBJ1-4	CASSVGTPTNEKLFF
TRBV27	NA	TRBJ2-3	CASSLTGISTDTQYF
TRBV19	NA	TRBJ1-5	CASSMSQGAGQPQHF
TRBV2	NA	TRBJ2-7	CASSGTGFFLQYF
TRBV9	NA	TRBJ2-7	CASSVGQGAAQYF
TRBV28	NA	TRBJ2-7	CASSLPGGSSYEQYF
TRBV11-2	few	TRBJ1-1	CASSSPTGGTEAFF
TRBV10-3	NA	TRBJ1-1	CAISESRQGNTEAFF
TRBV18	NA	TRBJ2-3	CASSLGQGIGTDTQYF
TRBV10-3	few	TRBJ1-2	CAISSGRDGYGYTF
TRBV7-6	NA	TRBJ2-5	CASSLASGGRGATQYF
TRBV28	once	TRBJ2-2	CASSLPVRWWFGELFF
TRBV10-3	NA	TRBJ1-2	CAISEPGTGHGGNGYTF
TRBV18	NA	TRBJ2-7	CASSPPQGNEQYF
TRBV5-8	few	TRBJ1-3	CASSRTGSGNTIYF
TRBV7-3	NA	TRBJ2-5	CASSQGNRGQETQYF
TRBV6-5	NA	TRBJ2-7	CASSRGRGSYEQYF
TRBV30	NA	TRBJ2-3	CAWSVGFGLAGRTDTQYF
TRBV9	NA	TRBJ2-4	CASSALGPGLAKNIQYF
TRBV20-1	once	TRBJ2-3	CSGSVRDTQYF
TRBV7-9	NA	TRBJ2-7	CASSGTTYEQYF
TRBV6-1	NA	TRBJ2-7	CASSGRGQGETYEQYF
TRBV7-3	NA	TRBJ2-3	CASSFGPGRTDTQYF
TRBV6-6	few	TRBJ2-3	CASSYGPGKGADTQYF
TRBV5-6	once	TRBJ1-6	CASSYGQLLYNSPLHF
TRBV28	NA	TRBJ2-3	CASSHTSDRTDTQFF
TRBV2	NA	TRBJ2-2	CASSEEWRDVNTGELFF
TRBV28	once	TRBJ1-5	CASSVDSRGGNQPQHF
TRBV5-6	NA	TRBJ2-7	CASSLGAGGWEQYF
TRBV27	NA	TRBJ2-7	CASSQGLGGTYEQYF
TRBV5-1	NA	TRBJ2-3	CASSLESAGGPSTDTQYF
TRBV4-1	NA	TRBJ1-2	CASSQGDSHTF
TRBV7-2	few	TRBJ1-1	CASSPFGGNTEAFF
TRBV7-9	NA	TRBJ1-4	CASSSAGTGVGEKLFF
TRBV4-3	NA	TRBJ1-2	CASSRDRAQNYGYTF
TRBV5-4	NA	TRBJ2-7	CASSLRGLAGSGGFYEQYF
TRBV7-3	NA	TRBJ2-5	CASSSDRSYQETQYF
TRBV6-6	NA	TRBJ1-6	CASRETGLATLHF
TRBV27	NA	TRBJ2-1	CASSLTQRGYEQFF
TRBV5-1	NA	TRBJ2-5	CASSRIAGGIQETQYF
TRBV5-8	NA	TRBJ2-7	CASSLDYIYEQYF
TRBV4-1	NA	TRBJ1-5	CASSLGQGGPISNQPQHF
TRBV6-5	NA	TRBJ1-1	CASRIRRMNTEAFF